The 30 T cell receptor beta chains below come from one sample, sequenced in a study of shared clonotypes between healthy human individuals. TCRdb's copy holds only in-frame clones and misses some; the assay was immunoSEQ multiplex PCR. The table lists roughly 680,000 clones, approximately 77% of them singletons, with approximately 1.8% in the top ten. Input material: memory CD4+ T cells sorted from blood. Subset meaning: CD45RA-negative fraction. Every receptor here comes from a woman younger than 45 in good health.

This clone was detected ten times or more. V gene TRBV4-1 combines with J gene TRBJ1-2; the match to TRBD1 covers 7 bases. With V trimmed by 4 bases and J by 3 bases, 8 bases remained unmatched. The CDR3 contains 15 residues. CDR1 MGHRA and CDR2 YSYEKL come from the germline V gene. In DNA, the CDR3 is TGCGCCAGCAGCCTAGGAGGGGGCGATCACTATGGCTACACCTTC. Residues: CASSLGGGDHYGYTF.

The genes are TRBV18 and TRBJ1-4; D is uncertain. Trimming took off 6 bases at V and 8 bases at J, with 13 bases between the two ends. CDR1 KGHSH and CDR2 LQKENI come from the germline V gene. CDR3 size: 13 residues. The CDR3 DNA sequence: TGTGCCAGCTCCCCGAGGGAGGCGGAAAAACTGTTTTTT. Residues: CASSPREAEKLFF. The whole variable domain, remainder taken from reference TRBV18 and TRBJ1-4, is NAGVMQNPRHLVRRRGQEARLRCSPMKGHSHVYWYRQLPEEGLKFMVYLQKENIIDESGMPKERFSAEFPKEGPSILRIQQVVRGDSAAYFCASSPREAEKLFFGSGTQLSVL.

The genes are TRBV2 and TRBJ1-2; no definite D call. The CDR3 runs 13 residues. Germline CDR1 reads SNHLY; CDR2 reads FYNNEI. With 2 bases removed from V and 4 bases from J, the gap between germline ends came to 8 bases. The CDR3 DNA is TGTGCCAGCAGTGAAAGGTCCAGCTATGGCTACACCTTC. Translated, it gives CASSERSSYGYTF.

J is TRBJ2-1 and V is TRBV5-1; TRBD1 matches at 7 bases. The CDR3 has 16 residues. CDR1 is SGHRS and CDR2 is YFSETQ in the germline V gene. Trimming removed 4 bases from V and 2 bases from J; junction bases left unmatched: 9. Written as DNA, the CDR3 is TGCGCCAGCAGCCAGGATGGACAGGCCCCCTACAATGAGCAGTTCTTC. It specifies CASSQDGQAPYNEQFF.

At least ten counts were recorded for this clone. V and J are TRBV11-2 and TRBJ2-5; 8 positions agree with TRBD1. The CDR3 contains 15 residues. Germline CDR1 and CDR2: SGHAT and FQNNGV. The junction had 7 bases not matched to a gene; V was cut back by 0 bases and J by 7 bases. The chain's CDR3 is CASSLDQDRVSTQYF. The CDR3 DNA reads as TGTGCCAGCAGCTTAGATCAGGACAGGGTTTCGACCCAGTACTTC.

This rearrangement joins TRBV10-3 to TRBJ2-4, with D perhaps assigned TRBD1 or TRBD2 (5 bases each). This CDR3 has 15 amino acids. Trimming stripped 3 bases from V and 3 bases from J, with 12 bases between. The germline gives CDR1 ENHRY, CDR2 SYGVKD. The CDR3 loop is CAISEEGFGKNIQYF. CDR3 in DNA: TGTGCCATCAGTGAAGAGGGGTTTGGCAAAAACATTCAGTACTTC.

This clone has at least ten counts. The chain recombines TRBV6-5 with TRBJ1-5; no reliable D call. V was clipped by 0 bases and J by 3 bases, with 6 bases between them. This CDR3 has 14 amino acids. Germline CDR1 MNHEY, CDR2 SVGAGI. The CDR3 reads CASSYSASNQPQHF. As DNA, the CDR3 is TGTGCCAGCAGTTACTCTGCGTCCAATCAGCCCCAGCATTTT.

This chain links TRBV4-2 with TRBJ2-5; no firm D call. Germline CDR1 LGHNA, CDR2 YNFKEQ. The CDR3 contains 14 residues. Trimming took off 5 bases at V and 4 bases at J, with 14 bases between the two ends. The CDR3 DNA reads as TGTGCCAGCAGCAAGACGGCTGGAAGAGAGACCCAGTACTTC. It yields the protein CASSKTAGRETQYF.

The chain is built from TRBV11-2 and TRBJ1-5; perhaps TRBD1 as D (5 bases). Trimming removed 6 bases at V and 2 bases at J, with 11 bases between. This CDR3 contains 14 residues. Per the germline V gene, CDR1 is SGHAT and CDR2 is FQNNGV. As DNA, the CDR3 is TGTGCCAGCAGTTCCAGGGTGGGCAATCAGCCCCAGCATTTT. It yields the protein CASSSRVGNQPQHF.

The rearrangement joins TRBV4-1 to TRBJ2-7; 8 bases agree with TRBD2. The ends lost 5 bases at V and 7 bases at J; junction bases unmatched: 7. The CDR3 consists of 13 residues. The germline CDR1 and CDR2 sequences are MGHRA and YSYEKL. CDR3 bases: TGCGCCAGCAGCTCCCGGGGGGGTCAGGAGCAGTACTTC. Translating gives CASSSRGGQEQYF.

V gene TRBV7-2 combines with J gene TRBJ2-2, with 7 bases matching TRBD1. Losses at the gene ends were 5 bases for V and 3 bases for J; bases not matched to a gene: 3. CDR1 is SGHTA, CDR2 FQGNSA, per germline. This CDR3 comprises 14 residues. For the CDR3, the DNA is TGTGCCAGCAGCCGACAGGGTGACACCGGGGAGCTGTTTTTT. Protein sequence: CASSRQGDTGELFF. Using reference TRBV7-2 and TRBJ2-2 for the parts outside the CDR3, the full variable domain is GAGVSQSPSNKVTEKGKDVELRCDPISGHTALYWYRQSLGQGLEFLIYFQGNSAPDKSGLPSDRFSAERTGGSVSTLTIQRTQQEDSAVYLCASSRQGDTGELFFGEGSRLTVL.

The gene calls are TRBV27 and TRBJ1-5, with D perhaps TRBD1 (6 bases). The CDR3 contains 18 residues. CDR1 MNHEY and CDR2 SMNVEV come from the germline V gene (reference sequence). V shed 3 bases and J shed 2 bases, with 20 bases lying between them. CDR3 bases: TGTGCCAGCAGTTTCTATCCCCCCCTGGGGGCCGGCAATCAGCCCCAGCATTTT. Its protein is CASSFYPPLGAGNQPQHF.

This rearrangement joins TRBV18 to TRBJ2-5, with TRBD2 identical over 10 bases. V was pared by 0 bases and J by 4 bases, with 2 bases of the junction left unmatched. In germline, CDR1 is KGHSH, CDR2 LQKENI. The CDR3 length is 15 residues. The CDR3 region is CASSPPASGGETQYF. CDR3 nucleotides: TGTGCCAGCTCACCACCTGCTAGCGGGGGAGAGACCCAGTACTTC.

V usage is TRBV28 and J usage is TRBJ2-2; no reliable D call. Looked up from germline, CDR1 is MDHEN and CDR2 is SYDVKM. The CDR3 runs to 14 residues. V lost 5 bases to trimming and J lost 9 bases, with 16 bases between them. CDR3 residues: CASSLDRAVRELFF. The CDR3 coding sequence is TGTGCCAGCAGTCTCGACCGTGCCGTTCGGGAGCTGTTTTTT. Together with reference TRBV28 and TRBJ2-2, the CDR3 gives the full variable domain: DVKVTQSSRYLVKRTGEKVFLECVQDMDHENMFWYRQDPGLGLRLIYFSYDVKMKEKGDIPEGYSVSREKKERFSLILESASTNQTSMYLCASSLDRAVRELFFGEGSRLTVL.

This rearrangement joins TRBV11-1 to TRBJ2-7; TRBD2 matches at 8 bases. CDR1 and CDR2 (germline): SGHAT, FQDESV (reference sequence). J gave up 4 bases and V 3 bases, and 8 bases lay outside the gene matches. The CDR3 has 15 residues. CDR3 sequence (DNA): TGTGCCAGCAGCTTCCCGGGACTAGAGAAATACGAGCAGTACTTC. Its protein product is CASSFPGLEKYEQYF. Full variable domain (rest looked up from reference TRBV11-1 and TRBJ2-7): EAEVAQSPRYKITEKSQAVAFWCDPISGHATLYWYRQILGQGPELLVQFQDESVVDDSQLPKDRFSAERLKGVDSTLKIQPAELGDSAMYLCASSFPGLEKYEQYFGPGTRLTVT.

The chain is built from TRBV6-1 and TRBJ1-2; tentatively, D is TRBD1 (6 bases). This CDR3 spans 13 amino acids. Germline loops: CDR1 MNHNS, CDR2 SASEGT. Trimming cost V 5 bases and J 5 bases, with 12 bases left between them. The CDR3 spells CASSPGVGYGYTF. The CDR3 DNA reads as TGTGCCAGCAGTCCAGGGGTAGGATATGGCTACACCTTC.

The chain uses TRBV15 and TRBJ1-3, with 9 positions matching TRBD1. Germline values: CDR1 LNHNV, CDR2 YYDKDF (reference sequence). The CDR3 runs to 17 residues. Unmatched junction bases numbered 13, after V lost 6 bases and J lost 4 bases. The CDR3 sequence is CATSKGQGSTYGNTIYF. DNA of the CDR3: TGTGCCACCAGTAAGGGACAGGGATCGACGTACGGAAACACCATATATTTT.

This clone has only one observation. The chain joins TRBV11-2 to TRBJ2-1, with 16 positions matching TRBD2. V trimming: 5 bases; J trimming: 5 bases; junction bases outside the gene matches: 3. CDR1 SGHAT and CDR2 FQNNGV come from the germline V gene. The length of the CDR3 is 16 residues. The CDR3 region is CASSTGLAGGNNEQFF. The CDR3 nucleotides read TGTGCCAGCAGCACGGGACTAGCGGGAGGGAACAATGAGCAGTTCTTC.

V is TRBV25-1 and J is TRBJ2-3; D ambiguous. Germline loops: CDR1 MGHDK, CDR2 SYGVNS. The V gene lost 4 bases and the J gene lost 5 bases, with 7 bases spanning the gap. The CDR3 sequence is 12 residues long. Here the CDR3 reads CASSGRVDTQYF. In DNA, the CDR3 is TGTGCCAGCAGTGGTCGTGTAGATACGCAGTATTTT.

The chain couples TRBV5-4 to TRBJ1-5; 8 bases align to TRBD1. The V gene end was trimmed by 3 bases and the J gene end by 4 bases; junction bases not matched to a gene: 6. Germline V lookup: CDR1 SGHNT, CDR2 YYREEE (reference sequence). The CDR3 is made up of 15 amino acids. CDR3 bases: TGTGCCAGCAGCTACAGACAGGGGTTGAATCAGCCCCAGCATTTT. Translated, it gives CASSYRQGLNQPQHF.

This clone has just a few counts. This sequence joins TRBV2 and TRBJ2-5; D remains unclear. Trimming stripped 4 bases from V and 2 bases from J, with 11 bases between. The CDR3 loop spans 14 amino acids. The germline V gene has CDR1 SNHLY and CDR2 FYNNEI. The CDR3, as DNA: TGTGCCAGCAGTGTGGAGTTGGCTCAAGAGACCCAGTACTTC. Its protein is CASSVELAQETQYF.

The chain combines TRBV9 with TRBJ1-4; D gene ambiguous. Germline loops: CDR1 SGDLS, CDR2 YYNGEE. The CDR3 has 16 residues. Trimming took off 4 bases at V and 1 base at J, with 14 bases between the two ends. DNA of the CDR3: TGTGCCAGCAGCCCCCGCCCCTCGGGAACTAATGAAAAACTGTTTTTT. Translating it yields CASSPRPSGTNEKLFF.

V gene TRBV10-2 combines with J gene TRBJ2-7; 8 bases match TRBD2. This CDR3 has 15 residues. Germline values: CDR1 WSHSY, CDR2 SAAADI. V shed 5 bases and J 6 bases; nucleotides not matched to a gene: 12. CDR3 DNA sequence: TGCGCCAGCAGTCTACTAGCGGCCGTGCCTGGCGAGCAGTACTTC. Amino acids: CASSLLAAVPGEQYF.

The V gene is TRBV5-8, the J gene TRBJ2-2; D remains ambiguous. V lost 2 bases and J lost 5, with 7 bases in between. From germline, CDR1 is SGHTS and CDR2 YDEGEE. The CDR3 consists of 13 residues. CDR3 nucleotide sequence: TGTGCCAGCAGCTTTCAACATACCGGGGAGCTGTTTTTT. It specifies CASSFQHTGELFF.

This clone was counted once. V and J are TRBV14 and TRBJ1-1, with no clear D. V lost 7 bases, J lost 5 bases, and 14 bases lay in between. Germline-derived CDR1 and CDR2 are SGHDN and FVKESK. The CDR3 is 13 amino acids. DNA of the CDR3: TGTGCCAGCAAAATGTCCCTTGATACTGAAGCTTTCTTT. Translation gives CASKMSLDTEAFF.

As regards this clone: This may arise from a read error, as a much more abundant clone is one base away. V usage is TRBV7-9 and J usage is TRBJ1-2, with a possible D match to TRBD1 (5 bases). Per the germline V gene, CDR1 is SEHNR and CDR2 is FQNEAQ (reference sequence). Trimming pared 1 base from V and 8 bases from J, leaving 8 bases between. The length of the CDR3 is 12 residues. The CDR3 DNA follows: TGTGCCAGCAGCTTAGGCAGGGAGGGCTACACCTTC. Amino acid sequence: CASSLGREGYTF.

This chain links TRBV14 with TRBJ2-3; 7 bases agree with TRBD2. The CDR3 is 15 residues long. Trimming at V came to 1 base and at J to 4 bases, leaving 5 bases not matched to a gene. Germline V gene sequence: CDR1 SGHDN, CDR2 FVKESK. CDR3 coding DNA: TGTGCCAGCAGCCAAGTGCCGGGAGGATCAGATACGCAGTATTTT. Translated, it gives CASSQVPGGSDTQYF.

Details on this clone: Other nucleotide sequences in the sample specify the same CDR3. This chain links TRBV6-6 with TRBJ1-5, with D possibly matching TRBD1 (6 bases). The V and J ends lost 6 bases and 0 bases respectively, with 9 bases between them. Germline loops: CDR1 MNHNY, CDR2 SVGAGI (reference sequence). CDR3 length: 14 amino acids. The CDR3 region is CASRPDSSNQPQHF. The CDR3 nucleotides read TGTGCCAGCAGGCCGGACAGTAGCAATCAGCCCCAGCATTTT.

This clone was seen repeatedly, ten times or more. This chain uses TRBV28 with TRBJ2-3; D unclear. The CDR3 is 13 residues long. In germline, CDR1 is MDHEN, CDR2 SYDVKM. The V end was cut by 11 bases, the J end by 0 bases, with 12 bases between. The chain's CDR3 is CAANSRSTDTQYF. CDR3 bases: TGTGCCGCGAACAGTCGGAGCACAGATACGCAGTATTTT.

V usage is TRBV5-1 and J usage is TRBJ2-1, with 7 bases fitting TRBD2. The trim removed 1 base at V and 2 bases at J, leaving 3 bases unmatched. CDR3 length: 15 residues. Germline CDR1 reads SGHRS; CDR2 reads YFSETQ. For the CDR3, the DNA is TGCGCCAGCAGCTTGAGGGAGGGCGCCTACAATGAGCAGTTCTTC. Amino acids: CASSLREGAYNEQFF.